One sample yielded the 19 T cell receptor beta chains listed below, sequenced in a study of blood T cell repertoires in COVID-19. The table came from immunoSEQ multiplex PCR; TCRdb's copy has only in-frame clones and leaves some out. The sample has 40,000 to 50,000 clones; 88% are singletons. Sequencing was carried out using peripheral blood. The receptors come from a man aged 45-65 years with active COVID-19.

The chain joins TRBV18 to TRBJ2-6, with D unclear. Germline CDR1 is KGHSH and CDR2 is LQKENI. The V end lost 5 bases, the J end lost 4 bases, and 9 bases lay between the germline ends. The CDR3 covers 14 residues. The CDR3 loop reads CASSGRVGANVLTF. CDR3 nucleotides: TGTGCCAGCTCAGGTCGGGTCGGGGCCAACGTCCTGACTTTC.

The chain couples TRBV19 to TRBJ2-5; TRBD2 agrees at 13 bases. The CDR3 spans 16 residues. CDR1 is LNHDA and CDR2 is SQIVND in the germline V gene (reference sequence). The ends lost 5 bases at V and 6 bases at J; junction bases unmatched: 9. The CDR3 DNA reads as TGTGCCAGTAGTTCTCGGACTAGCGGGAGTGGTAAGACCCAGTACTTC. Translated, it gives CASSSRTSGSGKTQYF.

V and J are TRBV5-8 and TRBJ2-4; a possible D gene is TRBD1 (6 bases). Trimming cost V 5 bases and J 4 bases, with 16 bases left between them. The CDR3 runs 15 residues. The germline V gene encodes CDR1 SGHTS and CDR2 YDEGEE. Here the CDR3 reads CASRDEGQTKNIQYF. Here the CDR3 DNA reads TGTGCCAGCAGGGACGAGGGACAAACTAAAAACATTCAGTACTTC.

The chain is built from TRBV28 and TRBJ1-1; 9 nucleotides match TRBD1. Trimming at V came to 3 bases and at J to 11 bases, leaving 4 bases not matched to a gene. From germline, CDR1 is MDHEN and CDR2 SYDVKM. The CDR3 totals 12 residues. CDR3 coding DNA: TGTGCCAGCAGTTTTCCACAGGGGGCCGCTTTCTTT. Amino acid sequence: CASSFPQGAAFF.

This clone was picked up one time. The V gene is TRBV7-2, the J gene TRBJ1-5; the D gene is possibly TRBD1 (6 bases). The CDR3 runs to 15 residues. The V end was cut by 2 bases, the J end by 2 bases, with 10 bases between. Germline V lookup: CDR1 SGHTA, CDR2 FQGNSA. As DNA, the CDR3 is TGTGCCAGCAGCTTACGGTCAGGGGGCAATCAGCCCCAGCATTTT. This sequence encodes CASSLRSGGNQPQHF. The variable domain in full, completed from reference TRBV7-2 and TRBJ1-5, reads GAGVSQSPSNKVTEKGKDVELRCDPISGHTALYWYRQSLGQGLEFLIYFQGNSAPDKSGLPSDRFSAERTGGSVSTLTIQRTQQEDSAVYLCASSLRSGGNQPQHFGDGTRLSIL.

The J gene is TRBJ2-7, the V gene TRBV10-3; TRBD1 might be the D (6 bases). Germline values: CDR1 ENHRY, CDR2 SYGVKD. Trimming took 6 bases from V and 2 from J, leaving 8 bases between them. The CDR3 runs 12 residues. The CDR3 is CAISGQPYEQYF. CDR3 DNA: TGTGCCATCAGCGGACAGCCCTACGAGCAGTACTTC.

The CDR3 loop reads CASSLGTAGGEEKLFF. The CDR3 DNA is TGTGCCAGCAGCCTAGGGACAGCCGGGGGGGAAGAAAAACTGTTTTTT. The chain employs TRBV28 and TRBJ1-4; 7 bases map to TRBD1. The ends lost 6 bases at V and 8 bases at J; junction bases unmatched: 15. This CDR3 is 16 amino acids long. Germline CDR1 reads MDHEN; CDR2 reads SYDVKM.

This chain connects TRBV5-6 to TRBJ2-7, with a weak D call TRBD2 (7 bases). Trimming took off 3 bases at V and 5 bases at J, with 15 bases between the two ends. CDR1 is SGHDT and CDR2 is YYEEEE in the germline V gene. The CDR3 totals 14 residues. The CDR3 DNA sequence: TGTGCCAGCAGCTGGGGGGGCAGGGCGGACGAGCAGTACTTC. Encoded protein: CASSWGGRADEQYF. Complete variable domain (other parts from reference TRBV5-6 and TRBJ2-7): DAGVTQSPTHLIKTRGQQVTLRCSPKSGHDTVSWYQQALGQGPQFIFQYYEEEERQRGNFPDRFSGHQFPNYSSELNVNALLLGDSALYLCASSWGGRADEQYFGPGTRLTVT.

This clone appeared a few times. This sequence joins TRBV24-1 and TRBJ1-6; TRBD1 aligns across 7 bases. The V gene's germline CDR1 is KGHDR and CDR2 SFDVKD. The junction had 3 bases not matched to a gene; V was cut back by 4 bases and J by 7 bases. There are 14 residues in the CDR3. In nucleotides, the CDR3 is TGTGCCACCAGTGAAAGGGACAGAAATTCACCCCTCCACTTT. It encodes CATSERDRNSPLHF.

The chain links TRBV3-1 (or the pseudogene TRBV3-2) to TRBJ2-7; 7 positions match TRBD2. The germline V gene has CDR1 LGHDT and CDR2 YNNKEL (reference sequence). J gave up 3 bases and V 4 bases, and 3 bases lay outside the gene matches. The CDR3 runs to 13 residues. The CDR3 DNA is TGTGCCAGCAGCCCACGGACTAGCTACGAGCAGTACTTC. This codes for CASSPRTSYEQYF.

This rearrangement joins TRBV27 to TRBJ2-1, with 11 bases that match TRBD2. Germline-derived CDR1 and CDR2 are MNHEY and SMNVEV (reference sequence). The CDR3 loop spans 15 amino acids. The trim removed 6 bases at V and 7 bases at J, leaving 8 bases unmatched. The CDR3 region has the DNA TGTGCCAGCAGCAAACTAGCGGGAGTGGATAATGAGCAGTTCTTC. Translated: CASSKLAGVDNEQFF.

V gene TRBV6-2 or TRBV6-3 combines with J gene TRBJ2-3, with TRBD2 identical over 10 bases. The germline CDR1 and CDR2 sequences are MNHEY and SVGEGT. V shed 7 bases and J 4 bases; nucleotides not matched to a gene: 5. The CDR3 runs to 14 residues. CDR3 protein: CASNPAGGADTQYF. The CDR3 bases are TGTGCCAGCAACCCAGCGGGAGGGGCAGATACGCAGTATTTT.

V and J are TRBV6-6 and TRBJ1-3, with 7 nucleotides matching TRBD1. This CDR3 spans 15 amino acids. Germline CDR1 and CDR2: MNHNY and SVGAGI (reference sequence). Trimming at V came to 6 bases and at J to 1 base, leaving 6 bases not matched to a gene. CDR3 DNA sequence: TGTGCCAGCAGCCCCTCGGGACAGTCTGGAAACACCATATATTTT. Amino acids: CASSPSGQSGNTIYF.

This clone has more than one count but fewer than ten. The J gene is TRBJ1-2, the V gene TRBV4-2; no definite D call. The CDR3 is 12 amino acids. The V and J ends lost 0 bases and 3 bases respectively, with 2 bases between them. Per the germline V gene, CDR1 is LGHNA and CDR2 is YNFKEQ. The DNA for the CDR3 is TGTGCCAGCAGCCAAGACTACTATGGCTACACCTTC. This translates into CASSQDYYGYTF.

The chain links TRBV28 to TRBJ2-7, with 7 bases lining up with TRBD2. The CDR3 consists of 13 residues. CDR1 and CDR2 (germline): MDHEN, SYDVKM. The V segment lost 7 bases and the J segment 1 base; nucleotides outside the gene matches: 4. For the CDR3, the DNA is TGTGCCAGCACCCCCGGGAGGTCCTACGAGCAGTACTTC. Its protein is CASTPGRSYEQYF.

This clone was found once. This chain connects TRBV6-5 to TRBJ1-3; no firm D call. Germline V gene data show CDR1 as MNHEY and CDR2 as SVGAGI. The V gene lost 10 bases and the J gene lost 4 bases, with 8 bases spanning the gap. The CDR3 runs 11 residues. Written as DNA, the CDR3 is TGTGCCACCTTTTCGGGAAACACCATATATTTT. Translating it yields CATFSGNTIYF.

The J gene is TRBJ1-2, the V gene TRBV7-9, with a tentative D call TRBD1 (6 bases). Deletions cut 6 bases from V and 4 bases from J, with 15 bases between. The CDR3 runs to 14 residues. Germline CDR1 SEHNR, CDR2 FQNEAQ (reference sequence). The CDR3 region has the DNA TGTGCCAGCAGGGGGGACCGGGACACCTATGGCTACACCTTC. Translation: CASRGDRDTYGYTF.

The rearrangement links TRBV7-9 to TRBJ2-5; TRBD2 agrees at 15 bases. Per germline, CDR1 SEHNR and CDR2 FQNEAQ (reference sequence). This CDR3 has 18 residues. Trimming removed 5 bases from V and 1 base from J; junction bases left unmatched: 8. In nucleotides, the CDR3 is TGTGCCAGCAGCACGCGGACTAGCGGGGGGGTGTCCCAAGAGACCCAGTACTTC. Amino acids: CASSTRTSGGVSQETQYF.

The chain uses TRBV5-4 and TRBJ1-4, with D perhaps TRBD1 (6 bases). V was shortened by 0 bases and J by 8 bases, with 11 bases between the two germline ends. The CDR3 has 14 residues. The germline gives CDR1 SGHNT, CDR2 YYREEE (reference sequence). The CDR3 region has the DNA TGTGCCAGCAGCTTGGTGGGGGCAGAAGAAAAACTGTTTTTT. Translating it yields CASSLVGAEEKLFF.